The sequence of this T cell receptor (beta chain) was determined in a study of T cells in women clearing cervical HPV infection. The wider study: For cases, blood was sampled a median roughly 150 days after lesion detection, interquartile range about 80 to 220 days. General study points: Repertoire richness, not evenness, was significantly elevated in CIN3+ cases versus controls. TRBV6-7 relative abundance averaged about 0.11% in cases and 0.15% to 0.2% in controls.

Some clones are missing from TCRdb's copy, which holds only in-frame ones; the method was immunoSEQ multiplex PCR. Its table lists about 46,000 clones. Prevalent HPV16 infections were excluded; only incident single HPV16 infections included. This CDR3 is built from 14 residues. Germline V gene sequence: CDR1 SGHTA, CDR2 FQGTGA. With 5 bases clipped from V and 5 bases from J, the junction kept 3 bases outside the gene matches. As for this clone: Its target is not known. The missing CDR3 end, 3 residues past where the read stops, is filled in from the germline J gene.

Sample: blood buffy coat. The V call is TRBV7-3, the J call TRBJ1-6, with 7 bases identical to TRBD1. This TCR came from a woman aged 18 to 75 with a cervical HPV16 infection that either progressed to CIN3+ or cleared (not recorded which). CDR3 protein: CASSPGQNNSPLHF. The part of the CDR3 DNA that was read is TGTGCCAGCAGCCCGGGACAGAATAATTCACCC.